This T cell receptor beta chain was obtained from a study of blood T cell repertoires in COVID-19. For the study at large: Sites across the United States, Italy and Spain contributed samples from acute and convalescent COVID-19. Sample material is recorded as cDNA or gDNA derived from T cells, B-cell-depleted T cells, or PBMCs.

The participants were between about 18 and 89 years old and came from some 23 US areas. Cohort 3 recovery required two negative PCRs, clearance, or symptom resolution. CDR1 and CDR2 (germline): SEHNR, FQNEAQ (reference sequence). V was shortened by 4 bases and J by 4 bases, with 7 bases between the two germline ends. The CDR3 length is 12 residues. Clones were read by immunoSEQ multiplex PCR, and TCRdb kept only the in-frame ones, dropping some. The profile covers fewer than 500,000 clones, with about 85% appearing a single time and 0.65% to 0.9% taken by the ten largest. This receptor was taken from a woman under 30 who had recovered from COVID-19. The specimen was PBMCs or T cells enriched from blood (not recorded which). The J gene is TRBJ2-5, the V gene TRBV7-9; D unclear. The CDR3 protein is CASSSQSETQYF. Here the CDR3 DNA reads TGTGCCAGCAGCTCACAGTCAGAGACCCAGTACTTC.